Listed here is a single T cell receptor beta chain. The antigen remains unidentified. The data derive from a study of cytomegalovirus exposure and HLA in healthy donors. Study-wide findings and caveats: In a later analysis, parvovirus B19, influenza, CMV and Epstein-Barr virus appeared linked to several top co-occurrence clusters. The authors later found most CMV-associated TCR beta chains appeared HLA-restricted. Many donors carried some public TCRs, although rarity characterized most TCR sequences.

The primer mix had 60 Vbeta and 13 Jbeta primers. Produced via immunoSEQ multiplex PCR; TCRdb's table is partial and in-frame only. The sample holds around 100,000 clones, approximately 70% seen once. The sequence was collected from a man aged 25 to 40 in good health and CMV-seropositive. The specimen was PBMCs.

CDR3 protein: CASRDLAGGPDEQFF. CDR3 sequence (DNA): TGTGCCAGCAGAGATCTAGCGGGAGGGCCCGATGAGCAGTTCTTC. The genes are TRBV27 and TRBJ2-1; 12 nucleotides align to TRBD2. V gave up 6 bases and J gave up 8 bases; unmatched junction bases: 8. The CDR3 is 15 residues long. Looked up from germline, CDR1 is MNHEY and CDR2 is SMNVEV (reference sequence).